The T cell receptor (beta chain) under discussion was sequenced for a study of blood T cell repertoires in COVID-19. Overall study context: Italy, Spain and the United States were the sources of the convalescent and acute COVID-19 samples.

The CDR3 has 14 amino acids. The V and J ends lost 7 bases and 1 base respectively, with 16 bases between them. Germline loops: CDR1 GTSNPN, CDR2 SVGIG (reference sequence). In the original analysis: Researchers report that nucleated cell counts were estimated from reference gene primer amplification. Data came from immunoSEQ multiplex PCR; TCRdb stores just in-frame clones and leaves some out. Clone size and the V and J calls come from that table; the DNA yielded D and trimming. The table records about 83,000 clones, more than 70% of them present only once. The origin of this receptor is an elderly woman in a cohort sampled during active or convalescent COVID-19. The genes are TRBV30 and TRBJ2-5; perhaps TRBD2 as D (5 bases). The sequenced sample consisted of peripheral blood. The CDR3 sequence is CASTTGAVQETQYF. The CDR3 DNA is TGTGCCTCGACGACCGGAGCGGTCCAAGAGACCCAGTACTTC.